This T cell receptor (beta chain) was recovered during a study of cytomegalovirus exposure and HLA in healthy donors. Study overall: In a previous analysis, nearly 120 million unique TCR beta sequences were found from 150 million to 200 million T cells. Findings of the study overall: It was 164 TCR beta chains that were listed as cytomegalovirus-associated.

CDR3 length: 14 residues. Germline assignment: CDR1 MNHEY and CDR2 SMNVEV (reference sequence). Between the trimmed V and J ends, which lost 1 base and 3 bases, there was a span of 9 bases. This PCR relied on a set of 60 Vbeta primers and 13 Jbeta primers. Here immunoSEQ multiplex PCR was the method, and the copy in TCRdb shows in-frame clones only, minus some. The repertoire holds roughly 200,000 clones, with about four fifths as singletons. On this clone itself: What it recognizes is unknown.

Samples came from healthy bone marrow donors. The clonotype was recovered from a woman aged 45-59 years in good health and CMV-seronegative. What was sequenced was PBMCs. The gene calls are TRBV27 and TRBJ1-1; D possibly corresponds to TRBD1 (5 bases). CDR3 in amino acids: CASSLFSRDTEAFF. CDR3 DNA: TGTGCCAGCAGTTTATTTTCCAGGGACACTGAAGCTTTCTTT.